This T cell receptor beta chain is drawn from a study of T-cell memory formation after mild COVID-19. About the study: TCR clusters showed largely donor specificity.

Unmatched junction bases numbered 4, after V lost 6 bases and J lost 4 bases. CDR1 is KGHDR, CDR2 SFDVKD, per germline. This CDR3 has 15 amino acids. Notes on this clonotype: Antigen specificity is unknown.

Using its own MiXCR run on the 5' RACE reads, TCRdb lists one record per CDR3 protein. The sample lists about 400,000 distinct CDR3 sequences; under 20% were seen once. Study-wide results and limits: Contracting CD4+ clones lay largely in CM and EM, with CD8+ ones residing in EMRA. From day 15 to 85, contracting clones were balanced between CD4 and CD8, whereas later expanders leaned toward CD4+. Within pre-infection memory, some responding clones were found, suggesting cross-reactive memory joined.

This clonotype was obtained from a man aged 18 to 30 who had mild COVID-19 (a few samples of this study predate the infection). Cell type and time point are not known. The source material was PBMCs or a T cell subset sorted from them (not recorded which). The chain couples TRBV24-1 to TRBJ2-2; TRBD1 matches at 10 bases. The CDR3 loop reads CATSTGTGATGELFF. The CDR3 nucleotides are TGTGCCACCAGTACCGGGACAGGGGCCACCGGGGAGCTGTTTTTT.